This TCR beta chain was profiled in a study of T cell responses to AZD1222 COVID-19 vaccine. Study-level points and caveats: Baseline seropositives among AZD1222 recipients totaled only five to seven. The donor cohort was predominantly white British with a female majority, and clonal diversity may have been underestimated.

As to this clone: What it binds is unknown.

The data were produced by immunoSEQ multiplex PCR, yet TCRdb's version contains in-frame clones alone and is incomplete. Of some 150,000 clones in the sample, about 92% are singletons; the top ten hold 3.3%. The CDR3 loop spans 19 amino acids. V lost 0 bases and J 0 bases, leaving 15 bases between the germline ends. Germline assignment: CDR1 LNHNV and CDR2 YYDKDF (reference sequence). The study pooled second doses at about 4 or about 12 weeks. Sequenced here: peripheral blood, sampled 28 days after the second AZD1222 dose. The chain couples TRBV15 to TRBJ2-6, with D perhaps matching TRBD2 (5 bases). The clonotype was recovered from an adult who received the AZD1222 COVID-19 vaccine. The CDR3 here is CATSRDPGGRDSGANVLTF. Here the CDR3 DNA reads TGTGCCACCAGCAGAGATCCCGGTGGCCGGGACTCTGGGGCCAACGTCCTGACTTTC.